A single sample is the source of the 3 T cell receptor beta chains below, sequenced in a study of T cells in pancreatic ductal adenocarcinoma. Sequencing used immunoSEQ multiplex PCR; TCRdb keeps in-frame clones, though not all of them. The table has about 16,000 clones, about 93% seen once; the top ten hold 16%. Selected pancreatic ductal adenocarcinoma patients had undergone surgery without neoadjuvant therapy. Sequenced sample: PBMCs. These TCRs come from a human donor with pancreatic ductal adenocarcinoma.

Written as DNA, the CDR3 is TGTGCCAGCAGCTCAAGGGGGTCCTTCTCCTACAATGAGCAGTTCTTC. Translated: CASSSRGSFSYNEQFF. V usage is TRBV7-2 and J usage is TRBJ2-1; tentative D call: TRBD1 (6 bases). Germline CDR1 is SGHTA and CDR2 is FQGNSA. V was clipped by 4 bases and J by 0 bases, with 13 bases between them. The CDR3 spans 16 residues.

V gene TRBV6-5 combines with J gene TRBJ2-1; D may match TRBD1 or TRBD2 (5 bases each). The CDR3 sequence is 15 residues long. V dropped 5 bases and J dropped 6 bases, with 17 bases sitting between them. Per the germline V gene, CDR1 is MNHEY and CDR2 is SVGAGI. CDR3 sequence reads: CASSAGTRRSNEQFF. CDR3 in DNA: TGTGCCAGCAGTGCCGGGACCCGGAGGAGCAATGAGCAGTTCTTC.

V gene TRBV9 combines with J gene TRBJ1-1; possible D gene TRBD1, 6 bases. CDR1 is SGDLS, CDR2 YYNGEE, per germline. This CDR3 spans 16 amino acids. V was clipped by 3 bases and J by 6 bases, with 21 bases between them. In DNA, the CDR3 is TGTGCCAGCAGCGCGTACGGGGACACTGTTCTCGCTGAAGCTTTCTTT. This sequence encodes CASSAYGDTVLAEAFF.